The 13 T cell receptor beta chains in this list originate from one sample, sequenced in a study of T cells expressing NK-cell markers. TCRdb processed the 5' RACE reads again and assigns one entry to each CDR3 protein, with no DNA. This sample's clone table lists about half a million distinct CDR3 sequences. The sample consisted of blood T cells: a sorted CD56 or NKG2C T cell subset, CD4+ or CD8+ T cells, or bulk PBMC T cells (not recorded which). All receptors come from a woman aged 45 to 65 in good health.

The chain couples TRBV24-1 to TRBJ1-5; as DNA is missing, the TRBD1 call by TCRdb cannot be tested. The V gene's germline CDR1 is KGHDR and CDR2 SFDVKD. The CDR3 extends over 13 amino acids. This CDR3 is CATADRVSQPQHF.

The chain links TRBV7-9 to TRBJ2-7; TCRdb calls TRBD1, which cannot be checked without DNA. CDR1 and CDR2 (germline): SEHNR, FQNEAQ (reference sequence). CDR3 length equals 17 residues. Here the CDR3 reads CASSLGVFSQGRNEQYF.

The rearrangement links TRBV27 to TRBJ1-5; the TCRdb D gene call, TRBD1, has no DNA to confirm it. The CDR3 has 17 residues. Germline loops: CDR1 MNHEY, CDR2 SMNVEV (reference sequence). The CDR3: CASSPWLQGDSNQPQHF.

The CDR3 loop is CSALYPGHLNTEAFF. The chain joins TRBV20-1 to TRBJ1-1; the TCRdb call, TRBD1, lacks DNA for checking. This CDR3 has 15 residues. Germline CDR1 DFQATT, CDR2 SNEGSKA (reference sequence).

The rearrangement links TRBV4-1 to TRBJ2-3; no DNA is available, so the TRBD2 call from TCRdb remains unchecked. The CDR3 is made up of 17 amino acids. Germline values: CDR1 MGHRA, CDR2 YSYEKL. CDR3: CASSQPRGGRVTDTQYF.

The CDR3 sequence: CASSSNRLAASYNEQFF. The V and J genes are TRBV7-2 and TRBJ2-1; the D call of TRBD2 rests on TCRdb alone, since no DNA is present to check it. The germline V gene has CDR1 SGHTA and CDR2 FQGNSA. The CDR3 extends over 17 amino acids.

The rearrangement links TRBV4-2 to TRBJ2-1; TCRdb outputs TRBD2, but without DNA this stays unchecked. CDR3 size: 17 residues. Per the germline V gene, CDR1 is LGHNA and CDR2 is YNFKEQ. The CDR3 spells CASSQEALAGGYMSQFF.

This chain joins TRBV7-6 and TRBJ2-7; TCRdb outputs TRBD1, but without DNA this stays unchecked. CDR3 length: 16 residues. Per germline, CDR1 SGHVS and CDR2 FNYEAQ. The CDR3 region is CASSSGPGTGGIEQYF.

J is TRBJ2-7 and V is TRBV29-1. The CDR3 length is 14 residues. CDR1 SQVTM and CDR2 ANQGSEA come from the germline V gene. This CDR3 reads CSVASQGSTYEQYF.

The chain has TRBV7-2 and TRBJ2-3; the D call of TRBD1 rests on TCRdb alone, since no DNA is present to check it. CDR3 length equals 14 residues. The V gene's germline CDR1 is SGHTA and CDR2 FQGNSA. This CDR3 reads CASSPGMTTDTQYF. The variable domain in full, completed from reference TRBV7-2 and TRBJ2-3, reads GAGVSQSPSNKVTEKGKDVELRCDPISGHTALYWYRQSLGQGLEFLIYFQGNSAPDKSGLPSDRFSAERTGGSVSTLTIQRTQQEDSAVYLCASSPGMTTDTQYFGPGTRLTVL.

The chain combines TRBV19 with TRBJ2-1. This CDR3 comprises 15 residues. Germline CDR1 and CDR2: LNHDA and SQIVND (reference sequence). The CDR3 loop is CASREVGPPYNEQFF. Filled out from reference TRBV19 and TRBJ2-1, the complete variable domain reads DGGITQSPKYLFRKEGQNVTLSCEQNLNHDAMYWYRQDPGQGLRLIYYSQIVNDFQKGDIAEGYSVSREKKESFPLTVTSAQKNPTAFYLCASREVGPPYNEQFFGPGTRLTVL.

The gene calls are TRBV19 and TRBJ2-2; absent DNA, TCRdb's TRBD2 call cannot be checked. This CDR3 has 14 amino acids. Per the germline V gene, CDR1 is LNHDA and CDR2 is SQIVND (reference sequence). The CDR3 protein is CASRAGGATGELFF. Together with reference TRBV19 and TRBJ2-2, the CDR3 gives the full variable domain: DGGITQSPKYLFRKEGQNVTLSCEQNLNHDAMYWYRQDPGQGLRLIYYSQIVNDFQKGDIAEGYSVSREKKESFPLTVTSAQKNPTAFYLCASRAGGATGELFFGEGSRLTVL.

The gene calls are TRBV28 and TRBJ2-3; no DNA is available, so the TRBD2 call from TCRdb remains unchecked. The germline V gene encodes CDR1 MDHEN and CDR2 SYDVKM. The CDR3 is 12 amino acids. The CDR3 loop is CASTEATDTQYF.